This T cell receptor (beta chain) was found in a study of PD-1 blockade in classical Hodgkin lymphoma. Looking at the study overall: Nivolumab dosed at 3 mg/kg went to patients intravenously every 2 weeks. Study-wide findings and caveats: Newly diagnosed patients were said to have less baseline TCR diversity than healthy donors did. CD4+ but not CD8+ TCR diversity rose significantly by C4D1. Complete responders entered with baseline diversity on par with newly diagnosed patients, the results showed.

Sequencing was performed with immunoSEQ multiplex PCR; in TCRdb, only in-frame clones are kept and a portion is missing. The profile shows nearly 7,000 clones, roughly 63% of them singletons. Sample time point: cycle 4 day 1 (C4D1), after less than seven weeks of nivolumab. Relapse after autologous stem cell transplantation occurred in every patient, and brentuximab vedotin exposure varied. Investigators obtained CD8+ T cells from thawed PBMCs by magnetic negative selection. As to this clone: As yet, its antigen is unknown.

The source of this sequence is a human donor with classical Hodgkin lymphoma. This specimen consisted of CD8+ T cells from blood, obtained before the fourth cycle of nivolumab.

CDR3 in DNA: TGCGCCAGCAGCGCGGGACCACCAAGGATCACAGATACGCAGTATTTT. It specifies CASSAGPPRITDTQYF. The V and J genes are TRBV10-1 and TRBJ2-3, with D maybe TRBD2 (6 bases). The V gene lost 6 bases and the J gene lost 2 bases, with 18 bases spanning the gap. The CDR3 has 16 amino acids. Per the germline V gene, CDR1 is WNHNN and CDR2 is SYGVQD (reference sequence).